This TCR beta chain was found in a study of T-cell reconstitution after alpha-beta-depleted transplantation in children. Trimming pared 7 bases from V and 2 bases from J, leaving 11 bases between. The CDR3 has 13 residues. Germline V gene data show CDR1 as ENHRY and CDR2 as SYGVKD. Unique molecular identifiers were incorporated during preparation of the TCRbeta library. TCRdb analysed the PCR reads with MiXCR anew, one entry per CDR3 protein. The table includes more than 550,000 distinct CDR3 sequences, roughly a tenth detected once. This clonotype turned up a few times. This rearrangement joins TRBV10-3 to TRBJ2-5, with D perhaps TRBD1 (5 bases). The source of this sequence is a human donor who donated a stem cell graft to a child with acute myeloid leukemia. Source: PBMCs from the stem cell graft donor, taken from the stem cell graft. CDR3 protein: CAITRAPQETQYF. The DNA for the CDR3 is TGTGCCATCACCAGGGCCCCACAAGAGACCCAGTACTTC.